The rows below give T cell receptor beta chains drawn from one sample of a study of human T cells and chemical hapten exposure. In TCRdb, the RACE reads were re-called with MiXCR into one record per CDR3 protein. Of approximately 86,000 distinct CDR3 sequences listed, about 11% were seen once; the top ten hold 0.8% to 1.2%. The sequencing here drew on whole blood, taken in connection with sensitization to the hapten diphenylcyclopropenone (DPC). The receptors were gathered from a woman in her thirties with alopecia areata. Some clones in this sample may be carry-over from other donors' samples. Both conserved end residues are part of each CDR3. Each record gives: D gene, J gene, V gene, clone size, CDR3 protein, CDR3 DNA. D genes are given only for firm matches. Clone size is stated in some rows and not others, as once, few, many or a class when expanded.

-	TRBJ2-3	TRBV27	many	CASSIGSPDTQYF	TGTGCCAGCAGCATCGGTAGTCCCGATACGCAGTATTTT
TRBD2	TRBJ2-1	TRBV19	many	CASSKRGGIYNEQFF	TGTGCCAGTAGTAAGCGGGGGGGAATATACAATGAGCAGTTCTTC
TRBD2	TRBJ2-3	TRBV6-4	few	CASSETSGTDTQYF	TGTGCCAGCAGTGAAACTAGCGGCACAGATACGCAGTATTTT
TRBD1	TRBJ2-5	TRBV19	many	CASRPQGAGETQYF	TGTGCCAGTAGACCACAGGGGGCCGGGGAGACCCAGTACTTC
-	TRBJ1-3	TRBV15	-	CATNKAGLSSGNTIYF	TGTGCCACCAACAAGGCGGGCTTGAGCTCTGGAAACACCATATATTTT
TRBD1	TRBJ2-3	TRBV28	-	CASIHDRGTQYF	TGTGCCAGCATTCACGACAGGGGGACGCAGTATTTT
TRBD1	TRBJ2-1	TRBV9	-	CASSETGNNEQFF	TGTGCCAGCAGCGAGACAGGGAACAATGAGCAGTTCTTC
-	TRBJ2-5	TRBV29-1	-	CSVGQQETQYF	TGCAGCGTTGGCCAGCAAGAGACCCAGTACTTC
-	TRBJ2-3	TRBV10-3	few	CAISESLVAGTDTQYF	TGTGCCATCAGTGAGAGTCTCGTAGCAGGCACAGATACGCAGTATTTT
TRBD1	TRBJ1-2	TRBV29-1	-	CSVDLAGQASYGYTF	TGCAGCGTTGACCTTGCGGGACAGGCGAGCTATGGCTACACCTTC
-	TRBJ2-1	TRBV3-1	many	CASSQRARVSEQFF	TGTGCCAGCAGCCAAAGAGCCAGGGTTTCGGAGCAGTTCTTC
-	TRBJ2-5	TRBV29-1	many	CSVERGWETQYF	TGCAGCGTTGAAAGGGGTTGGGAGACCCAGTACTTC
TRBD2	TRBJ2-3	TRBV28	few	CASSYPGAGDVDTQYF	TGTGCCAGCAGCTACCCCGGAGCGGGAGATGTGGATACGCAGTATTTT
-	TRBJ1-3	TRBV11-2	many	CASSSSLGRVYGNTIYF	TGTGCCAGCAGCTCGTCCCTTGGCAGGGTATATGGAAACACCATATATTTT
-	TRBJ1-3	TRBV12-3/TRBV12-4	-	CASRGIGNTIYF	TGTGCCAGCAGGGGGATCGGAAACACCATATATTTT
-	TRBJ1-5	TRBV2	many	CASRRVRQPQHF	TGTGCCAGCAGGAGGGTCCGACAGCCCCAGCATTTT
TRBD1	TRBJ1-1	TRBV20-1	few	CSAEGAGMNTEAFF	TGCAGTGCGGAGGGGGCAGGGATGAACACTGAAGCTTTCTTT
-	TRBJ2-1	TRBV6-2/TRBV6-3	few	CASHKGGNEQFF	TGTGCCAGCCATAAGGGAGGCAATGAGCAGTTCTTC
-	TRBJ2-3	TRBV2	-	CASSEAGSPDTQYF	TGTGCCAGCAGTGAAGCCGGCAGTCCAGATACGCAGTATTTT
-	TRBJ2-1	TRBV11-2	few	CASSRWVNEQFF	TGTGCCAGCAGCCGCTGGGTCAATGAGCAGTTCTTC
TRBD2	TRBJ2-3	TRBV6-4	many	CASSDTGTSGTDTQYF	TGTGCCAGCAGCGATACCGGGACTAGCGGCACAGATACGCAGTATTTT
-	TRBJ1-5	TRBV6-1	many	CASSESRGAGNQPQHF	TGTGCCAGCAGTGAATCTAGGGGGGCTGGGAATCAGCCCCAGCATTTT
TRBD1	TRBJ1-1	TRBV30	few	CAWGNRGSMNTEAFF	TGTGCCTGGGGAAACAGGGGGAGTATGAACACTGAAGCTTTCTTT
-	TRBJ2-3	TRBV3-1	-	CASSQNVGTDTQYF	TGTGCCAGCAGCCAGAATGTGGGCACAGATACGCAGTATTTT
TRBD1	TRBJ2-1	TRBV24-1	few	CATSERGTGKFF	TGTGCCACCAGTGAACGCGGGACAGGGAAGTTCTTC
TRBD1	TRBJ1-1	TRBV5-1	many	CASSTTGYTEAFF	TGCGCCAGCAGCACGACAGGGTACACTGAAGCTTTCTTT
-	TRBJ2-6	TRBV2	few	CASSVGFSGANVLTF	TGTGCCAGCAGTGTAGGGTTCTCTGGGGCCAACGTCCTGACTTTC
-	TRBJ2-5	TRBV12-3/TRBV12-4	-	CASSLGRETQYF	TGTGCCAGCAGTTTAGGCCGGGAGACCCAGTACTTC
-	TRBJ1-1	TRBV9	-	CASSVGAGQTEAFF	TGTGCCAGCAGCGTAGGTGCAGGGCAAACTGAAGCTTTCTTT
-	TRBJ2-6	TRBV11-2	-	CASSSGLAGANVLTF	TGTGCCAGCAGCTCGGGGCTAGCGGGGGCCAACGTCCTGACTTTC
-	TRBJ2-7	TRBV20-1	many	CSARDALNHDYYEQYF	TGCAGTGCTAGAGACGCACTCAACCACGATTACTACGAGCAGTACTTC
TRBD2	TRBJ2-3	TRBV10-3	many	CAIRLAGGPTDTQYF	TGTGCCATTCGACTAGCGGGGGGACCCACAGATACGCAGTATTTT
TRBD1	TRBJ1-2	TRBV29-1	many	CSVDVRQGARGYGYTF	TGCAGCGTTGATGTGAGACAGGGGGCACGTGGCTATGGCTACACCTTC
-	TRBJ2-1	TRBV4-3	many	CASSHPLRGSKSYEQFF	TGCGCCAGCAGCCACCCGCTACGGGGATCTAAGAGTTATGAGCAGTTCTTC
-	TRBJ1-6	TRBV12-3/TRBV12-4	many	CASSNPLTSGSPLHF	TGTGCCAGCAGCAACCCATTGACAAGCGGTTCACCCCTCCACTTT
-	TRBJ1-1	TRBV11-2	many	CASSLRGNRDTEAFF	TGTGCCAGCAGCTTACGGGGAAATCGGGACACTGAAGCTTTCTTT